What follows are 5 T cell receptor beta chains derived from one specimen sequenced in a study of cytomegalovirus exposure and HLA in healthy donors. Libraries were prepared by immunoSEQ multiplex PCR; TCRdb keeps only in-frame clonotypes and omits some of them. The table includes about 300,000 clones, roughly 88% detected once. Sequences were obtained from PBMCs. These receptors were collected from a young woman in good health and CMV-seronegative.

This rearrangement joins TRBV7-2 to TRBJ1-5; D is ambiguous. Trimming took off 5 bases at V and 6 bases at J, with 17 bases between the two ends. The CDR3 totals 15 residues. Germline CDR1 and CDR2: SGHTA and FQGNSA. CDR3 in amino acids: CASSVTGIEGQPQHF. CDR3 sequence (DNA): TGTGCCAGCAGCGTTACGGGGATTGAGGGTCAGCCCCAGCATTTT.

The rearrangement uses TRBV7-2 and TRBJ1-4; 10 nucleotides line up with TRBD1. Germline values: CDR1 SGHTA, CDR2 FQGNSA. The CDR3 loop spans 15 amino acids. Trimming at V came to 3 bases and at J to 8 bases, leaving 6 bases not matched to a gene. CDR3: CASSFTGTGEEKLFF. CDR3 in DNA: TGTGCCAGCAGCTTTACCGGGACAGGGGAGGAAAAACTGTTTTTT.

This clone showed up just once. V usage is TRBV18 and J usage is TRBJ1-3, with D unclear. Trimming took 3 bases from V and 3 from J, leaving 12 bases between them. This CDR3 is 15 amino acids long. Germline CDR1 reads KGHSH; CDR2 reads LQKENI. CDR3 nucleotides: TGTGCCAGCTCACCTAACGAGGGTAGTGGAAACACCATATATTTT. This translates into CASSPNEGSGNTIYF.

The chain recombines TRBV7-2 with TRBJ2-7, with 8 bases lining up with TRBD1. CDR3 size: 16 residues. V was clipped by 5 bases and J by 1 base; unmatched bases: 10. Germline CDR1 and CDR2: SGHTA and FQGNSA. As DNA, the CDR3 is TGTGCCAGCAGCCCCGGGACAGGAGGGAGATCCTACGAGCAGTACTTC. This sequence encodes CASSPGTGGRSYEQYF.

V and J are TRBV2 and TRBJ2-2; 7 nucleotides line up with TRBD2. The junction had 20 bases not matched to a gene; V was cut back by 0 bases and J by 7 bases. Germline V gene sequence: CDR1 SNHLY, CDR2 FYNNEI. This CDR3 comprises 20 residues. CDR3 loop: CASSEALGGEQRDDGGELFF. CDR3 DNA: TGTGCCAGCAGTGAAGCGCTGGGGGGAGAGCAGCGGGATGATGGCGGGGAGCTGTTTTTT. The variable domain in full, with the rest retrieved from reference TRBV2 and TRBJ2-2, is EPEVTQTPSHQVTQMGQEVILRCVPISNHLYFYWYRQILGQKVEFLVSFYNNEISEKSEIFDDQFSVERPDGSNFTLKIRSTKLEDSAMYFCASSEALGGEQRDDGGELFFGEGSRLTVL.